This T cell receptor beta chain appears in the sequencing data of a study of blood T cell repertoires in COVID-19. Assay used: immunoSEQ multiplex PCR; TCRdb lists only in-frame clones, some missing. The profile shows 82,000 or so clones, around 88% of them singletons. The receptor's source is a woman between 45 and 60 years old with acute COVID-19. Sequencing was performed on PBMCs or T cells enriched from blood (not recorded which).

The CDR3 coding sequence is TGTGCCAGCAGCTCCCGGACAGGGTCTGGGGCCAACGTCCTGACTTTC. The encoded protein is CASSSRTGSGANVLTF. This sequence joins TRBV7-8 and TRBJ2-6; 8 nucleotides agree with TRBD1. V lost 4 bases to trimming and J lost 1 base; unmatched junction nucleotides: 3. Per the germline V gene, CDR1 is SGHVS and CDR2 is FQNEAQ. The CDR3 has 16 residues.